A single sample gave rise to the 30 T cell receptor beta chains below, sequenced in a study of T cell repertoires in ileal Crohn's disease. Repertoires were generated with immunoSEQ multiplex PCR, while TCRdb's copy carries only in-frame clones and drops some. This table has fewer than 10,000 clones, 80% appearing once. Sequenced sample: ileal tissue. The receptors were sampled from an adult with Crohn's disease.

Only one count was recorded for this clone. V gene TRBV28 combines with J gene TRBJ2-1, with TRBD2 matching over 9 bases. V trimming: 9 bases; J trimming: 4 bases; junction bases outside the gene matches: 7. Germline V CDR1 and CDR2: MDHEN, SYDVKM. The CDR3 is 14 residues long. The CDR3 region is CASKTSGDYNEQFF. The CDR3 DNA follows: TGTGCCAGTAAGACTAGCGGAGATTACAATGAGCAGTTCTTC.

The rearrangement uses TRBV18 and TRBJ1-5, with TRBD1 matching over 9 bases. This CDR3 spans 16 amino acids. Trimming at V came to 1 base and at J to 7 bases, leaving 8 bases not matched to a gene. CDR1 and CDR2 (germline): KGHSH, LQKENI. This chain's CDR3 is CASSPQGTGFKQPQHF. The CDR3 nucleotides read TGTGCCAGCTCACCACAAGGGACAGGGTTTAAACAGCCCCAGCATTTT.

CDR3 coding DNA: TGTGCCAGCAGCTTGAGGACTAGCGGGAGGGGGAACACCGGGGAGCTGTTTTTT. This sequence encodes CASSLRTSGRGNTGELFF. The chain carries TRBV5-8 and TRBJ2-2; 15 bases line up with TRBD2. The V gene end was trimmed by 1 base and the J gene end by 1 base; junction bases not matched to a gene: 2. CDR1 and CDR2 from the germline V gene are SGHTS and YDEGEE. There are 18 residues in the CDR3. Full variable domain (missing parts from reference TRBV5-8 and TRBJ2-2): EAGVTQSPTHLIKTRGQQATLRCSPISGHTSVYWYQQALGLGLQFLLWYDEGEERNRGNFPPRFSGRQFPNYSSELNVNALELEDSALYLCASSLRTSGRGNTGELFFGEGSRLTVL.

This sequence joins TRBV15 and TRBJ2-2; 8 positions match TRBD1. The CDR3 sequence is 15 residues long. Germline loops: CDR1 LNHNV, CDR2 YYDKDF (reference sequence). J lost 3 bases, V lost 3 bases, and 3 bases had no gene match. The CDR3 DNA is TGTGCCACCAGCAGTGGGGGACAGGACACCGGGGAGCTGTTTTTT. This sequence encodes CATSSGGQDTGELFF.

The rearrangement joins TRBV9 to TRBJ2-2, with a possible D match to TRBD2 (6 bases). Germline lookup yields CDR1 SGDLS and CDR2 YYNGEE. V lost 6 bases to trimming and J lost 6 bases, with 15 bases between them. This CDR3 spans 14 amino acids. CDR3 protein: CASNQAGEAGELFF. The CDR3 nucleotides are TGTGCCAGCAACCAAGCCGGGGAGGCCGGGGAGCTGTTTTTT. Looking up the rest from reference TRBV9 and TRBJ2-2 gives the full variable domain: DSGVTQTPKHLITATGQRVTLRCSPRSGDLSVYWYQQSLDQGLQFLIQYYNGEERAKGNILERFSAQQFPDLHSELNLSSLELGDSALYFCASNQAGEAGELFFGEGSRLTVL.

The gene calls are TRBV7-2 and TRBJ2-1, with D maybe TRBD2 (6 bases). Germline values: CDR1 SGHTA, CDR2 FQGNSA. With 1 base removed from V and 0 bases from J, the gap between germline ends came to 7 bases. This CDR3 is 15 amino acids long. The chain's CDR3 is CASSLGTTSYNEQFF. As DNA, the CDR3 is TGTGCCAGCAGCTTAGGGACTACCTCCTACAATGAGCAGTTCTTC.

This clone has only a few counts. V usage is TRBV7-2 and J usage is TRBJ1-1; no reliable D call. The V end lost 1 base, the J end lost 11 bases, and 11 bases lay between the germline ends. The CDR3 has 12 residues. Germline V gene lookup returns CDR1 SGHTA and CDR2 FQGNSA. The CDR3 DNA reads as TGTGCCAGCAGCTTAGGGGGAGGGAGTGCTTTCTTT. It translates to CASSLGGGSAFF.

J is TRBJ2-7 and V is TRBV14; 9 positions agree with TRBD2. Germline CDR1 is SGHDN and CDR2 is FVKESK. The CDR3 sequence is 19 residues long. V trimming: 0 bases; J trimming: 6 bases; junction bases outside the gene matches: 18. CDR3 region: CASSQERHDSGRGRLEQYF. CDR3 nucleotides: TGTGCCAGCAGCCAAGAACGGCACGATAGCGGGAGAGGCCGGCTCGAGCAGTACTTC.

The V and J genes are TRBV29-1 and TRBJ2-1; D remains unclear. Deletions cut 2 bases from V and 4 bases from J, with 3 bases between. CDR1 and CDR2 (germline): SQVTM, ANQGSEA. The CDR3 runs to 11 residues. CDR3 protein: CSVEQYNEQFF. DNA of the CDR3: TGCAGCGTTGAACAGTACAATGAGCAGTTCTTC.

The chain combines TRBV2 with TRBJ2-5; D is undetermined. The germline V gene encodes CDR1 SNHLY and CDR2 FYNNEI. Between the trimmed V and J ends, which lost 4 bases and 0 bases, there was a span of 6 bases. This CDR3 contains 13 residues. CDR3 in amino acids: CASSGDNQETQYF. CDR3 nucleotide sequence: TGTGCCAGCAGTGGAGACAACCAAGAGACCCAGTACTTC.

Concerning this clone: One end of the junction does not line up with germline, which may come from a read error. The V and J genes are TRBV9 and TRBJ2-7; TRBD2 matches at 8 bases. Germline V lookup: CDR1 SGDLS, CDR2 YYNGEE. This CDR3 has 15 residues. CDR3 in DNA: TGTGCCAGCAGCTTCCATAGCGGGATCTCCGACGAGCAGTACTTC. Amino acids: CASSFHSGISDEQYF.

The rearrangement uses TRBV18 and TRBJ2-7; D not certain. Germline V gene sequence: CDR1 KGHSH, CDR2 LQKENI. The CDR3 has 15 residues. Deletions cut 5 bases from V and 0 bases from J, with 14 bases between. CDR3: CASSSTPTASYEQYF. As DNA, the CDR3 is TGTGCCAGCTCATCCACTCCGACTGCCTCCTACGAGCAGTACTTC.

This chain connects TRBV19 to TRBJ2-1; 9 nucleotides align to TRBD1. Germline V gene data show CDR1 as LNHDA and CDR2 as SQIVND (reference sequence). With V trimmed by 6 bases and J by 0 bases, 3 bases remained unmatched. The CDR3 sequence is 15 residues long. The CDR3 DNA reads TGTGCCAGTAGCCTACAGGGGGCCTCCTACAATGAGCAGTTCTTC. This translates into CASSLQGASYNEQFF.

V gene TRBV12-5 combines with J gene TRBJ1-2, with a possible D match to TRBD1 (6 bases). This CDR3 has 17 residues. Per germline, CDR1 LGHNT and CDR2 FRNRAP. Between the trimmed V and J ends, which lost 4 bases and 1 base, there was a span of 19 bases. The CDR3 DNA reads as TGTGCTAGTGGTTCCTCCTCCTCCGGGGGCCGTAACTATGGCTACACCTTC. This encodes CASGSSSSGGRNYGYTF.

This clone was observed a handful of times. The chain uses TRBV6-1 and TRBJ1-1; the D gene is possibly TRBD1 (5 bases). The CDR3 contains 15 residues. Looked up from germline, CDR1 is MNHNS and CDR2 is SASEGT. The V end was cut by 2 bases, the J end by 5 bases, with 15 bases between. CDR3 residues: CASSEMRGVPTEAFF. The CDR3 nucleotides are TGTGCCAGCAGTGAAATGCGAGGGGTGCCGACTGAAGCTTTCTTT.

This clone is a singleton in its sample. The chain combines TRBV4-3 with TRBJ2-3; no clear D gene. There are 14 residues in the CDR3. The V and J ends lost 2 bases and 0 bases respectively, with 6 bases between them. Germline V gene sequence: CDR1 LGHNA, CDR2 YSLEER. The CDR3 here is CASSQYKSTDTQYF. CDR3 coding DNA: TGCGCCAGCAGCCAATATAAGAGCACAGATACGCAGTATTTT.

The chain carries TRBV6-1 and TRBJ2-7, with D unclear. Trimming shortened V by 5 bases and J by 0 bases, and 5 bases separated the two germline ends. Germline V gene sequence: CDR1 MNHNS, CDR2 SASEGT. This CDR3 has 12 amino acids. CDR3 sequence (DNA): TGTGCCAGCAGTTATAGCTCCTACGAGCAGTACTTC. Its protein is CASSYSSYEQYF.

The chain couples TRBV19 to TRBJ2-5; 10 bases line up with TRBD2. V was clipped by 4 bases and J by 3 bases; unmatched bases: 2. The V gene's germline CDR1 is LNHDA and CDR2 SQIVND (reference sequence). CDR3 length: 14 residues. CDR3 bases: TGTGCCAGTAGTAATCTAGCGGGAGAAGAGACCCAGTACTTC. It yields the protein CASSNLAGEETQYF. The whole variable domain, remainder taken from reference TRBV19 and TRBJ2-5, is DGGITQSPKYLFRKEGQNVTLSCEQNLNHDAMYWYRQDPGQGLRLIYYSQIVNDFQKGDIAEGYSVSREKKESFPLTVTSAQKNPTAFYLCASSNLAGEETQYFGPGTRLLVL.

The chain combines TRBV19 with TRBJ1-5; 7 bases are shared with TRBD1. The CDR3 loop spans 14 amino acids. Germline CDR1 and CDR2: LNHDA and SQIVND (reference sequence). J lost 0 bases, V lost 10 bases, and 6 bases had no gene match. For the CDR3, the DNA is TGTGCCACCCAACAGGGGACTAGCAATCAGCCCCAGCATTTT. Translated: CATQQGTSNQPQHF.

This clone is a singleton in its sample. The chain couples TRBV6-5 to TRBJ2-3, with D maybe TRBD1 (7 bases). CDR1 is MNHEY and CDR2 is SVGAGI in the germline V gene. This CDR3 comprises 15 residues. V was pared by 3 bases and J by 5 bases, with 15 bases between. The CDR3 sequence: CASSYEGAREDTQYF. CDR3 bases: TGTGCCAGCAGTTATGAGGGGGCGCGGGAAGATACGCAGTATTTT.

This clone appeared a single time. The CDR3 DNA sequence: TGTGCCAGCAGTGCGACTAGCGGGAGATACGGCGAGCAGTACTTC. This encodes CASSATSGRYGEQYF. V usage is TRBV7-8 and J usage is TRBJ2-7; 12 bases are shared with TRBD2. Germline V lookup: CDR1 SGHVS, CDR2 FQNEAQ. There are 15 residues in the CDR3. The junction had 9 bases not matched to a gene; V was cut back by 6 bases and J by 6 bases. Combining the CDR3 with reference TRBV7-8 and TRBJ2-7 gives the whole variable domain GAGVSQSPRYKVAKRGQDVALRCDPISGHVSLFWYQQALGQGPEFLTYFQNEAQLDKSGLPSDRFFAERPEGSVSTLKIQRTQQEDSAVYLCASSATSGRYGEQYFGPGTRLTVT.

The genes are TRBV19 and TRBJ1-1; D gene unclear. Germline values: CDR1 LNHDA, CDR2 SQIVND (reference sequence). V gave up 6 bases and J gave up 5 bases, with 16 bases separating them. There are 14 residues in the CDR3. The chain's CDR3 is CASRAGYMATEAFF. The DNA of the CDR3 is TGTGCCAGTAGGGCAGGTTATATGGCGACTGAAGCTTTCTTT.

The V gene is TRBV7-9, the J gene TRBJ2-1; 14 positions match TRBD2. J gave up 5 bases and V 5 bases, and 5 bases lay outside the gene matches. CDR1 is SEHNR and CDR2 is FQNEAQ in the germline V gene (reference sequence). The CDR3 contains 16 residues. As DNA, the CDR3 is TGTGCCAGCAGCCCACCGGGACTAGCGGGAGACAATGAGCAGTTCTTC. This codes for CASSPPGLAGDNEQFF. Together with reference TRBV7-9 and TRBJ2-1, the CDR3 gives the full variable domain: DTGVSQNPRHKITKRGQNVTFRCDPISEHNRLYWYRQTLGQGPEFLTYFQNEAQLEKSRLLSDRFSAERPKGSFSTLEIQRTEQGDSAMYLCASSPPGLAGDNEQFFGPGTRLTVL.

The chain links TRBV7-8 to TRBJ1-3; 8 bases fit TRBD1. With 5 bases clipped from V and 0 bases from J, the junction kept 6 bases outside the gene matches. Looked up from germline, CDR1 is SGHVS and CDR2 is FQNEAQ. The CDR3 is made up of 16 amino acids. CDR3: CASSGGTGGSGNTIYF. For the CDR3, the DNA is TGTGCCAGCAGCGGGGGAACAGGGGGCTCTGGAAACACCATATATTTT. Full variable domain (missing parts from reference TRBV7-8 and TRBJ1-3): GAGVSQSPRYKVAKRGQDVALRCDPISGHVSLFWYQQALGQGPEFLTYFQNEAQLDKSGLPSDRFFAERPEGSVSTLKIQRTQQEDSAVYLCASSGGTGGSGNTIYFGEGSWLTVV.

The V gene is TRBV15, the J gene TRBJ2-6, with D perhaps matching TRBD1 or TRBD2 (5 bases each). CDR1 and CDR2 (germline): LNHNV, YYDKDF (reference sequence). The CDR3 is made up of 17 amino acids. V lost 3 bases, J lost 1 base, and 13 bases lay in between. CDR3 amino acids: CATSRGPGASGANVLTF. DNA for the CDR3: TGTGCCACCAGCAGGGGACCTGGGGCGTCTGGGGCCAACGTCCTGACTTTC.

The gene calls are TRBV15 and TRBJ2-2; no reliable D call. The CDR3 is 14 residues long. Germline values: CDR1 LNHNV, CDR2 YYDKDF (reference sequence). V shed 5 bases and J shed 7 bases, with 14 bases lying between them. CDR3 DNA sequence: TGTGCCACCAGCCGGACGGCGAATAACGGGGAGCTGTTTTTT. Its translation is CATSRTANNGELFF.

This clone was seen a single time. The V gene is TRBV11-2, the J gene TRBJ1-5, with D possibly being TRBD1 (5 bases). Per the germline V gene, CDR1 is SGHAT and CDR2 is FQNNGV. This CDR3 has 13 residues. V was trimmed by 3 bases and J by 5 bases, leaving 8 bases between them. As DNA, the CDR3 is TGTGCCAGCAGCTTGCAAGGGGATCAGCCCCAGCATTTT. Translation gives CASSLQGDQPQHF.

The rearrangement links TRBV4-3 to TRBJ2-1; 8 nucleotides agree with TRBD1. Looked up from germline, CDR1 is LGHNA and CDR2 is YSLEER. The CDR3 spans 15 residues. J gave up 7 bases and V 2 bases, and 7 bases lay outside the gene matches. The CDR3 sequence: CASSQQDRVGNEQFF. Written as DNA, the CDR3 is TGCGCCAGCAGCCAACAGGACAGGGTAGGGAATGAGCAGTTCTTC.

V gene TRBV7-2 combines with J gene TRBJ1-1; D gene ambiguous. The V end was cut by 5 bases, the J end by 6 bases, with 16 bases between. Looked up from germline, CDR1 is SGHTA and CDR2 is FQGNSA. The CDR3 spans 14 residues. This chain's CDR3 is CASSPSLSSPEAFF. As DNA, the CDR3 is TGTGCCAGCAGCCCCTCACTCTCATCCCCTGAAGCTTTCTTT.

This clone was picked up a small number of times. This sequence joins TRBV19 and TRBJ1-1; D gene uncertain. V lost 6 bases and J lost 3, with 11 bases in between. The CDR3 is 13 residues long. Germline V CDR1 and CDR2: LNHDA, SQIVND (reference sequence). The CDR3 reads CASRRVSDTEAFF. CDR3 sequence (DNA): TGTGCCAGTAGGAGGGTTTCGGACACTGAAGCTTTCTTT.